This T cell receptor (beta chain) was documented in a study of cytomegalovirus exposure and HLA in healthy donors. Germline V gene sequence: CDR1 WSHSY, CDR2 SAAADI. The CDR3 runs to 11 residues. With 6 bases removed from V and 4 bases from J, the gap between germline ends came to 5 bases. The PCR used 60 Vbeta and 13 Jbeta primers. Measured with immunoSEQ multiplex PCR; TCRdb has only the in-frame clones, and not every one. The sample comprises about 55,000 clones, approximately 71% of which are singletons, and less than 35% rests with the top ten. The TCR comes from a man between 40 and 49 years old in good health and CMV-seropositive. V and J are TRBV10-2 and TRBJ2-3, with D unresolved. Sequencing input: PBMCs. CDR3 sequence reads: CASSPADTQYF. The CDR3 DNA sequence: TGCGCCAGCAGCCCGGCAGATACGCAGTATTTT.